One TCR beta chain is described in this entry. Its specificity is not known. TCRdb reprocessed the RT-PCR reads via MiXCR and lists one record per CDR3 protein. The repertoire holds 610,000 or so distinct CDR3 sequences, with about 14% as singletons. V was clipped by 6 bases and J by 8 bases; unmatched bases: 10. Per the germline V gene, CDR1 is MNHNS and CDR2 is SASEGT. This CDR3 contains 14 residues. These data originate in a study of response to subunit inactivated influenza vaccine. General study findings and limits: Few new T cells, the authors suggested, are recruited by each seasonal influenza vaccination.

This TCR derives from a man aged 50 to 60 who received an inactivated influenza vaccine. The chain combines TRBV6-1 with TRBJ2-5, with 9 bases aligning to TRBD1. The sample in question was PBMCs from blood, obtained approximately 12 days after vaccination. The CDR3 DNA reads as TGTGCCAGCAGCCCGGGACAGGGTAAAAACACCCAGTACTTC. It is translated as CASSPGQGKNTQYF.